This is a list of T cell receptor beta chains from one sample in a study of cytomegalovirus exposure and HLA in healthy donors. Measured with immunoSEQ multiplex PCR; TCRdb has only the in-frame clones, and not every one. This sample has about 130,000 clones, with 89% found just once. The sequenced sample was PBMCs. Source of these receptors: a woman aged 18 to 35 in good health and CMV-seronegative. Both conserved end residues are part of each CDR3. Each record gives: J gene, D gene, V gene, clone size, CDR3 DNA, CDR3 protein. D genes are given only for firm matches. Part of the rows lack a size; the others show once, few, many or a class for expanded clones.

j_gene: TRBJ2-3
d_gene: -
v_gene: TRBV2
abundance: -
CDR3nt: TGTGCCAGCAGTGAATTTACAGGGTCTAGCACAGATACGCAGTATTTT
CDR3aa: CASSEFTGSSTDTQYF

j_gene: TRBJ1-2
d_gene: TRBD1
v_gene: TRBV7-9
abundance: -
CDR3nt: TGTGCCAGCAGCTTAGGACAGGGAGATAAAGGCTACACCTTC
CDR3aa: CASSLGQGDKGYTF

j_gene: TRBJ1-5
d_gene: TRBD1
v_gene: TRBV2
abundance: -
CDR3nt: TGTGCCAGCAGTGAGACAGGGGGACATCAGCCCCAGCATTTT
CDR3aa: CASSETGGHQPQHF

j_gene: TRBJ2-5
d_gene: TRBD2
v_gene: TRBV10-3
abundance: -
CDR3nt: TGTGCCATCAGTAGGATTGCGGGGGGGGGTCAAGAGACCCAGTACTTC
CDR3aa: CAISRIAGGGQETQYF

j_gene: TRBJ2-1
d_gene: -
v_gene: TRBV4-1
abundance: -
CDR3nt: TGCGCCAGCAGCCAAGAAACAGTCTCCTACAATGAGCAGTTCTTC
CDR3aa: CASSQETVSYNEQFF

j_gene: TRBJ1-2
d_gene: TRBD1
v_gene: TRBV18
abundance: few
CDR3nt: TGTGCCAGCTCGCCCGGGACAGCCCTCTATGGCTACACCTTC
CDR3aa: CASSPGTALYGYTF

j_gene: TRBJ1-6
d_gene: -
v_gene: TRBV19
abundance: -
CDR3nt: TGTGCCAGTAGTATTTCAAGTTCAGGGCCCCTGCGGAATTCACCCCTCCACTTT
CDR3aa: CASSISSSGPLRNSPLHF

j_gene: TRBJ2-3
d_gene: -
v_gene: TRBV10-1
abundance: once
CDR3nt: TGCGCCAGCAGTGAGTCAAAACCCGACAGAGATACGCAGTATTTT
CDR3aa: CASSESKPDRDTQYF

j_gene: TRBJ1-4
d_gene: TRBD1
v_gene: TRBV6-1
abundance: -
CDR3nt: TGTGCCAGCAGTGAAGTTTGGACAGGGGAAGGGTTTTTT
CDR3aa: CASSEVWTGEGFF

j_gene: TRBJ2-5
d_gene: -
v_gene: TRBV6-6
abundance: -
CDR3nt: TGTGCCAGCAGTTATGAGGGGGTTCAAGAGACCCAGTACTTC
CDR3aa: CASSYEGVQETQYF

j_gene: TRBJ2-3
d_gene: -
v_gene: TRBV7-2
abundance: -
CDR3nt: TGTGCCAGCAGCTTAGGGATTGGGGGCGGCGACCACACAGATACGCAGTATTTT
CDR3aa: CASSLGIGGGDHTDTQYF

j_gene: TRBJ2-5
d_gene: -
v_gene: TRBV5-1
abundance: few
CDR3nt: TGCGCCAGCAGTAAAGGAGTCCAAGAGACCCAGTACTTC
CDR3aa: CASSKGVQETQYF

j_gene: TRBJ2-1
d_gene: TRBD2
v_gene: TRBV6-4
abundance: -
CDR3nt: TGTGCCAGCAGTGACGATCGCGGGGGGGCGAATGAGCAGTTCTTC
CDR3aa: CASSDDRGGANEQFF

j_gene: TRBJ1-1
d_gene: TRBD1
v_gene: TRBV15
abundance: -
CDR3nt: TGTGCCACCAGCTCTAGGACAGGGGTAGTCACTGAAGCTTTCTTT
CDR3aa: CATSSRTGVVTEAFF

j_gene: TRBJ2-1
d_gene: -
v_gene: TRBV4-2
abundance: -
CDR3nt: TGTGCCAGCAGCCAAGACGGGGCGGGGAGGGGGGTGTGGAATGAGCAGTTCTTC
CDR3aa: CASSQDGAGRGVWNEQFF

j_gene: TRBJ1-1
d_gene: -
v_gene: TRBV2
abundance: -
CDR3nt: TGTGCCAGCATCCCCCGGGGGGGCGGCTTTTTTTTCGGAGCTTTCTTT
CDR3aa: CASIPRGGGFFFGAFF

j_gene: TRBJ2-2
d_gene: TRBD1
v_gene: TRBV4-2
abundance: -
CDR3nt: TGTGCCAGCAGCCAAAATGAACAGGGGGCCGACACCGGGGAGCTGTTTTTT
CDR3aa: CASSQNEQGADTGELFF

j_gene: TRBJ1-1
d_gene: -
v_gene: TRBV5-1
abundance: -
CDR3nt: TGCGCCAGCAGCTTGTACAGCCCTACCCACACTGAAGCTTTCTTT
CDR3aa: CASSLYSPTHTEAFF

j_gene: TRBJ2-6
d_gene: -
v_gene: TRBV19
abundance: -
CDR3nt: TGTGCCAGTAGTATACGTCAGGGACACTCTGGGGCCAACGTCCTGACTTTC
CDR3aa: CASSIRQGHSGANVLTF

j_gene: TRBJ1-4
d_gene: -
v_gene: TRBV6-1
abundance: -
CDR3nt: TGTGCCAGCAGTGACAGGGCAACTAATGAAAAACTGTTTTTT
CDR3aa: CASSDRATNEKLFF

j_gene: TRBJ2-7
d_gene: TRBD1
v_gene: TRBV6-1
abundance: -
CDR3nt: TGTGCCAGCAGTGCGACAGGGCCCGAGCAGTACTTC
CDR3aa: CASSATGPEQYF

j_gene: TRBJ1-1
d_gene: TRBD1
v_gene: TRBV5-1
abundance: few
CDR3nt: TGCGCCAGCTTCCGGGAAGGGGGCCAGAACACTGAAGCTTTCTTT
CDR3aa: CASFREGGQNTEAFF

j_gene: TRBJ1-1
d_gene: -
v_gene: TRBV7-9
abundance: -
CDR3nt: TGTGCCAGCCGGGTAGACACTGAAGCTTTCTTT
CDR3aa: CASRVDTEAFF

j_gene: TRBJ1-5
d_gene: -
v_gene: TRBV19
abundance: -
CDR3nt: TGTGCCGTCGGGGGAGGTCAGCCCCAGCATTTT
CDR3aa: CAVGGGQPQHF

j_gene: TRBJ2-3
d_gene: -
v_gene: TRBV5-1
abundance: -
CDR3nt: TGCGCCAGCAGCTTGGCTCAGGGTACAGATACGCAGTATTTT
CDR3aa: CASSLAQGTDTQYF

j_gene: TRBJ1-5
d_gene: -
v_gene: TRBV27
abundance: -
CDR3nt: TGTGCCAGCAACCTGATAGCTAGCAATCAGCCCCAGCATTTT
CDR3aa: CASNLIASNQPQHF

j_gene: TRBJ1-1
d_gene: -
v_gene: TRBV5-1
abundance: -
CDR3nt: TGCGCCAGCAGCTTTGGGGGCTGGAACACTGAAGCTTTCTTT
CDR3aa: CASSFGGWNTEAFF

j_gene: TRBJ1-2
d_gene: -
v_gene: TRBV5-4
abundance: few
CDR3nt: TGTGCCAGCAGCTTGGTTAGGGGTGAGGTTGACTATGGCTACACCTTC
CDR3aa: CASSLVRGEVDYGYTF

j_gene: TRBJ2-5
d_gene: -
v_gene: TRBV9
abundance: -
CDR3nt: TGTGCCAGCAGCGTGACTAGTACTCTTGAAGAGACCCAGTACTTC
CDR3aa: CASSVTSTLEETQYF

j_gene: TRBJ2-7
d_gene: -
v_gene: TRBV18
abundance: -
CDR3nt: TGTGCCAGCTCACACGGAGAGCACTACGAGCAGTACTTC
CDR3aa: CASSHGEHYEQYF

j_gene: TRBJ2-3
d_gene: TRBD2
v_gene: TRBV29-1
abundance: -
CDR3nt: TGCAGCGTTGAAGAAGCGGGGGCCAACACAGATACGCAGTATTTT
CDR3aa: CSVEEAGANTDTQYF

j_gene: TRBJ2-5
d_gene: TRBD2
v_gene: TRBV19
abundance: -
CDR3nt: TGTGCCAGTAACGGGGGGGCTGGGACCCAGTACTTC
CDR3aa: CASNGGAGTQYF

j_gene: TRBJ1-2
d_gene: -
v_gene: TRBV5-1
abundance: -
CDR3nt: TGCGCCAGCAGCTCCTCCACAGAGAACTATGGCTACACCTTC
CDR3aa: CASSSSTENYGYTF

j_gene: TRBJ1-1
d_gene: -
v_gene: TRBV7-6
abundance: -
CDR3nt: TGTGCCAGCAGCTTAGCCAGTGGAGGCCACACTGAAGCTTTCTTT
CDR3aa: CASSLASGGHTEAFF

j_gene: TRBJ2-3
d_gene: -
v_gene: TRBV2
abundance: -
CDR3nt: TGTGCCAGCAGGGAGGGAGCAGATACGCAGTATTTT
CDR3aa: CASREGADTQYF

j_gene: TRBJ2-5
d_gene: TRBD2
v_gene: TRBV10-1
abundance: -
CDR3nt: TGCGCCAGCAGTCCCGGACTAGCGCGAGAGACCCAGTACTTC
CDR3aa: CASSPGLARETQYF

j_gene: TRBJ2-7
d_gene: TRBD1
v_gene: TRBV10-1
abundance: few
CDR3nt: TGCGCCAGCAGTGAGTCCAGGGCAGGGGGCCGCGAGCAGTACTTC
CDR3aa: CASSESRAGGREQYF

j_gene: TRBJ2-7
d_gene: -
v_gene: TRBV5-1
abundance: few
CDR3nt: TGCGCCAGCAGCTTGGGGCCAGGGGCTTACGAGCAGTACTTC
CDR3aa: CASSLGPGAYEQYF

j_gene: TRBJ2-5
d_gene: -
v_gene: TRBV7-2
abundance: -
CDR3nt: TGTGCCAGCAGCAACCATATCTGGGAGCGGGTAGAGACCCAGTACTTC
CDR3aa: CASSNHIWERVETQYF

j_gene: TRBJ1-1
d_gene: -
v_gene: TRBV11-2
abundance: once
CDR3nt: TGTGCCAGCGCCATCAGGGACACTGAAGCTTTCTTT
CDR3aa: CASAIRDTEAFF

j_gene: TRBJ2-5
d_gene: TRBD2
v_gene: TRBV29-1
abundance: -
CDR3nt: TGCAGCGTTGAAGGGCAGATTCGGGGGGGGACCCAGTACTTC
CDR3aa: CSVEGQIRGGTQYF

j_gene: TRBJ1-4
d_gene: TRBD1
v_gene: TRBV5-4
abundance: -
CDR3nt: TGTGCCAGCAGCTCGCTCACCGGGACAGGGTCCCCAACTAATGAAAAACTGTTTTTT
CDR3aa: CASSSLTGTGSPTNEKLFF

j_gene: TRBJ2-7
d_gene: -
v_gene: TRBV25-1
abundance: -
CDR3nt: TGTGCCAGCAGTCAGGCCAGGGACTCCTACGAGCAGTACTTC
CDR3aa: CASSQARDSYEQYF

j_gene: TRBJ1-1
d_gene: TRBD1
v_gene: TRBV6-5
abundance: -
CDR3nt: TGTGCCAGCAGTTACTTCGGGACAGGGGACGCTGAAGCTTTCTTT
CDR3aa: CASSYFGTGDAEAFF